What follows is one T cell receptor beta chain and its context. In the PCR, 60 Vbeta and 13 Jbeta primers were used. The protocol was immunoSEQ multiplex PCR, while the TCRdb copy is restricted to in-frame clones and leaves out a portion. The sample records roughly 150,000 clones, around a tenth being singletons. These data are taken from a study of cytomegalovirus exposure and HLA in healthy donors. The germline gives CDR1 SGHTS, CDR2 YDEGEE. V lost 4 bases to trimming and J lost 4 bases; unmatched junction nucleotides: 2. The CDR3 runs to 13 residues. The J gene is TRBJ1-2, the V gene TRBV5-8; 9 nucleotides align to TRBD1. The material sequenced was PBMCs. This TCR derives from a male donor in good health and CMV-seronegative. CDR3 amino acids: CASSPGQGYGYTF. CDR3 sequence (DNA): TGTGCCAGCAGCCCGGGACAGGGCTATGGCTACACCTTC. The complete variable domain, with remaining parts taken from reference TRBV5-8 and TRBJ1-2, reads EAGVTQSPTHLIKTRGQQATLRCSPISGHTSVYWYQQALGLGLQFLLWYDEGEERNRGNFPPRFSGRQFPNYSSELNVNALELEDSALYLCASSPGQGYGYTFGSGTRLTVV.